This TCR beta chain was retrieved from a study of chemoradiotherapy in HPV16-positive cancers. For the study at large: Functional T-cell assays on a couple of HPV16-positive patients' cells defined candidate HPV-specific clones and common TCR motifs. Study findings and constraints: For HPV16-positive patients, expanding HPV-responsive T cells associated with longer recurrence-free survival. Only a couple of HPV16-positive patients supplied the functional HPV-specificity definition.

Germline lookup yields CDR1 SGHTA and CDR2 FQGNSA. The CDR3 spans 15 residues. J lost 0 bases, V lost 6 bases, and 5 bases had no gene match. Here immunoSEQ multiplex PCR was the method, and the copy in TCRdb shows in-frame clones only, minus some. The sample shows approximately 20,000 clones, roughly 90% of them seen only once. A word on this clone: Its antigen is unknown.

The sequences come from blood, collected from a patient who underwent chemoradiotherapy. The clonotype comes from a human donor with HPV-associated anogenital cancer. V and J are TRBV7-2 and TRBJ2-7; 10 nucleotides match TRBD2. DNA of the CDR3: TGTGCCAGCAGACGAACTAGCGGGGTCTCCTACGAGCAGTACTTC. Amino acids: CASRRTSGVSYEQYF.